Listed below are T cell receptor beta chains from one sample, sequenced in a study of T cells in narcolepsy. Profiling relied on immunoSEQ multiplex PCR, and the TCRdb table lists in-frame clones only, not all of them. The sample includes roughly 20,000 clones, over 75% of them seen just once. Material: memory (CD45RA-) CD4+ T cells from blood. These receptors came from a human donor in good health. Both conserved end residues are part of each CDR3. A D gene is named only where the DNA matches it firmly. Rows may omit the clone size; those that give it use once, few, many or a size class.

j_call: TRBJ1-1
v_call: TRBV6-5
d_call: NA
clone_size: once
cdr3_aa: CASSPTQTEAFF
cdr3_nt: TGTGCCAGCAGTCCAACCCAGACTGAAGCTTTCTTT

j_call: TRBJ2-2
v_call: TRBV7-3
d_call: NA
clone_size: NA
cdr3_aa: CASSQGLTGTGELFF
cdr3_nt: TGTGCCAGCAGCCAGGGGTTAACGGGCACCGGGGAGCTGTTTTTT

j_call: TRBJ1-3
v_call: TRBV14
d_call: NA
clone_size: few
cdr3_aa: CASSQGGLSGNTIYF
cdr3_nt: TGTGCCAGCAGCCAAGGGGGCCTCTCTGGAAACACCATATATTTT

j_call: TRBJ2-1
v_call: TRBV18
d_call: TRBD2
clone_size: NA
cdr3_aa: CASSAGTSARNEQFF
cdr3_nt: TGTGCCAGCTCAGCCGGGACTAGCGCTAGGAATGAGCAGTTCTTC

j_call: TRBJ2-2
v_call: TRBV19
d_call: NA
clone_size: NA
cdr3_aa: CASSYRRAGELFF
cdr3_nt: TGTGCCAGTAGTTACAGGAGGGCCGGGGAGCTGTTTTTT

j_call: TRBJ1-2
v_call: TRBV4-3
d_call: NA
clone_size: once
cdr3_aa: CASSQEQPYGYTF
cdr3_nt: TGCGCCAGCAGCCAAGAACAGCCCTATGGCTACACCTTC

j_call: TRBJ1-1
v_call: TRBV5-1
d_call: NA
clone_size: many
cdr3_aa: CASSLSMGGWSGTEAFF
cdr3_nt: TGCGCCAGCAGCTTGTCGATGGGGGGCTGGTCGGGGACTGAAGCTTTCTTT

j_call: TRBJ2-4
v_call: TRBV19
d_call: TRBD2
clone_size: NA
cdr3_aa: CASRRTTSGLAKNIQYF
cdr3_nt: TGTGCCAGTAGGCGAACTACTAGCGGACTAGCCAAAAACATTCAGTACTTC

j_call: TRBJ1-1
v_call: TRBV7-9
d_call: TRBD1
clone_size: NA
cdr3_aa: CANTQGAGTEAFF
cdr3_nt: TGTGCCAACACGCAGGGGGCGGGTACTGAAGCTTTCTTT

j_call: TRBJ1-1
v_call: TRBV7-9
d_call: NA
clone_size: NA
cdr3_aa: CASSLRSGVTEAFF
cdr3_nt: TGTGCCAGCAGCTTAAGATCAGGGGTGACTGAAGCTTTCTTT

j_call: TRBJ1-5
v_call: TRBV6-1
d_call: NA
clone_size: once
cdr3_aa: CASILTWGPNQPQHF
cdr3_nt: TGTGCCAGCATCCTGACGTGGGGGCCCAATCAGCCCCAGCATTTT

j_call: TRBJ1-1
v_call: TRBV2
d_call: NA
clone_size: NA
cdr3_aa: CASSEIQGFGTEAFF
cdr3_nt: TGTGCCAGCAGTGAAATACAGGGATTTGGGACTGAAGCTTTCTTT

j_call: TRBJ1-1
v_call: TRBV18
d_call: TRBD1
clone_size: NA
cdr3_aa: CASSPGQVRGNTEAFF
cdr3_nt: TGTGCCAGCTCACCAGGACAGGTCAGGGGGAACACTGAAGCTTTCTTT

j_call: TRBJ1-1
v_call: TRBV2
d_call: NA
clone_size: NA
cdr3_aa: CASSPKHPFASGTANTEAFF
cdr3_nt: TGTGCCAGCAGTCCAAAGCACCCATTCGCCTCAGGGACCGCGAACACTGAAGCTTTCTTT

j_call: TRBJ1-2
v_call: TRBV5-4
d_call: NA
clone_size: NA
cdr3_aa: CASSSQADWYGYTF
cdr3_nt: TGTGCCAGCAGCTCCCAGGCTGACTGGTATGGCTACACCTTC

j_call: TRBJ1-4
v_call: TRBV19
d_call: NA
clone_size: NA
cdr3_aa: CASSRSFRQATNEKLFF
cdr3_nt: TGTGCCAGTAGTAGAAGTTTCAGACAGGCAACTAATGAAAAACTGTTTTTT

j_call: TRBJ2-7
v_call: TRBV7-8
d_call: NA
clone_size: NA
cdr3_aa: CASSFGAASSYEQYF
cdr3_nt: TGTGCCAGCAGCTTCGGGGCCGCCAGCTCCTACGAGCAGTACTTC

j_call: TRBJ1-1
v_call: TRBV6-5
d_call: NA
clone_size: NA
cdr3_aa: CASSYGQGVAFF
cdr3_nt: TGTGCCAGCAGTTACGGCCAGGGTGTAGCTTTCTTT

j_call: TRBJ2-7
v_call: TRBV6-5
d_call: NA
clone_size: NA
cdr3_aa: CASTLGSTYEQYF
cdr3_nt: TGTGCCAGCACGCTTGGGTCCACCTACGAGCAGTACTTC

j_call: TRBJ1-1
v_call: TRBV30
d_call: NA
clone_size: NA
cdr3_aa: CAWTPGRLNTEAFF
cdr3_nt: TGTGCCTGGACTCCGGGACGGTTGAACACTGAAGCTTTCTTT

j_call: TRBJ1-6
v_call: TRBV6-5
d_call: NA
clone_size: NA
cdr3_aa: CASRERQSSSPLHF
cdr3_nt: TGTGCCAGCAGGGAGCGGCAGAGCAGCTCACCCCTCCACTTT

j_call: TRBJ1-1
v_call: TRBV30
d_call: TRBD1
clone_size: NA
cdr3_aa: CARDRVGTEAFF
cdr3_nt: TGTGCCCGGGACAGGGTGGGCACTGAAGCTTTCTTT

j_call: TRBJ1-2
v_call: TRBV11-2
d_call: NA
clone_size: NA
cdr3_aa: CASSLSSAGQGGYTF
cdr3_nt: TGTGCCAGCAGCTTATCGAGCGCAGGGCAGGGCGGCTACACCTTC

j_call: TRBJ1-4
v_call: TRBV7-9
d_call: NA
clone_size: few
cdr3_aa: CASTPGGEAEKLFF
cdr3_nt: TGTGCCAGCACCCCTGGGGGGGAGGCTGAAAAACTGTTTTTT

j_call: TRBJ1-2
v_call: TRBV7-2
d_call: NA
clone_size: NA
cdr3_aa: CASATAHCGYTF
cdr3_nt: TGTGCCAGCGCGACAGCACACTGTGGCTACACCTTC

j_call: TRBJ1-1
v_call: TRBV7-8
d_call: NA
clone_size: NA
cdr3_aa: CASSFPNTEAFF
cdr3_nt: TGTGCCAGCAGCTTTCCCAACACTGAAGCTTTCTTT